The following is a T cell receptor (beta chain) sequence with its context. The data derive from a study of blood T cell repertoires in COVID-19. Study summary: Researchers got acute and convalescent COVID-19 samples from the United States, Italy and Spain. PBMCs, B-cell-depleted T cells, or T cells were the source of the cDNA or gDNA that made up the material.

In the authors' methods: Quantification of nucleated cells was approximated via reference gene primer amplification. Sequenced by immunoSEQ multiplex PCR; TCRdb stores in-frame clones only, minus some. Clone size and V and J calls were adopted from that table, with D and trimming inferred from the DNA. The data hold 120,000 or so clones, with around 79% observed a single time. This TCR came from a man aged 50 to 60 with acute or convalescent COVID-19. The material sequenced was peripheral blood.

CDR3 loop: CASSHPGYEQFF. CDR3 nucleotide sequence: TGTGCCAGCAGCCATCCGGGATATGAGCAGTTCTTC. The chain carries TRBV14 and TRBJ2-1; a weak D match, TRBD2 (5 bases). The germline gives CDR1 SGHDN, CDR2 FVKESK. The CDR3 length is 12 residues. The V end was cut by 3 bases, the J end by 8 bases, with 8 bases between.